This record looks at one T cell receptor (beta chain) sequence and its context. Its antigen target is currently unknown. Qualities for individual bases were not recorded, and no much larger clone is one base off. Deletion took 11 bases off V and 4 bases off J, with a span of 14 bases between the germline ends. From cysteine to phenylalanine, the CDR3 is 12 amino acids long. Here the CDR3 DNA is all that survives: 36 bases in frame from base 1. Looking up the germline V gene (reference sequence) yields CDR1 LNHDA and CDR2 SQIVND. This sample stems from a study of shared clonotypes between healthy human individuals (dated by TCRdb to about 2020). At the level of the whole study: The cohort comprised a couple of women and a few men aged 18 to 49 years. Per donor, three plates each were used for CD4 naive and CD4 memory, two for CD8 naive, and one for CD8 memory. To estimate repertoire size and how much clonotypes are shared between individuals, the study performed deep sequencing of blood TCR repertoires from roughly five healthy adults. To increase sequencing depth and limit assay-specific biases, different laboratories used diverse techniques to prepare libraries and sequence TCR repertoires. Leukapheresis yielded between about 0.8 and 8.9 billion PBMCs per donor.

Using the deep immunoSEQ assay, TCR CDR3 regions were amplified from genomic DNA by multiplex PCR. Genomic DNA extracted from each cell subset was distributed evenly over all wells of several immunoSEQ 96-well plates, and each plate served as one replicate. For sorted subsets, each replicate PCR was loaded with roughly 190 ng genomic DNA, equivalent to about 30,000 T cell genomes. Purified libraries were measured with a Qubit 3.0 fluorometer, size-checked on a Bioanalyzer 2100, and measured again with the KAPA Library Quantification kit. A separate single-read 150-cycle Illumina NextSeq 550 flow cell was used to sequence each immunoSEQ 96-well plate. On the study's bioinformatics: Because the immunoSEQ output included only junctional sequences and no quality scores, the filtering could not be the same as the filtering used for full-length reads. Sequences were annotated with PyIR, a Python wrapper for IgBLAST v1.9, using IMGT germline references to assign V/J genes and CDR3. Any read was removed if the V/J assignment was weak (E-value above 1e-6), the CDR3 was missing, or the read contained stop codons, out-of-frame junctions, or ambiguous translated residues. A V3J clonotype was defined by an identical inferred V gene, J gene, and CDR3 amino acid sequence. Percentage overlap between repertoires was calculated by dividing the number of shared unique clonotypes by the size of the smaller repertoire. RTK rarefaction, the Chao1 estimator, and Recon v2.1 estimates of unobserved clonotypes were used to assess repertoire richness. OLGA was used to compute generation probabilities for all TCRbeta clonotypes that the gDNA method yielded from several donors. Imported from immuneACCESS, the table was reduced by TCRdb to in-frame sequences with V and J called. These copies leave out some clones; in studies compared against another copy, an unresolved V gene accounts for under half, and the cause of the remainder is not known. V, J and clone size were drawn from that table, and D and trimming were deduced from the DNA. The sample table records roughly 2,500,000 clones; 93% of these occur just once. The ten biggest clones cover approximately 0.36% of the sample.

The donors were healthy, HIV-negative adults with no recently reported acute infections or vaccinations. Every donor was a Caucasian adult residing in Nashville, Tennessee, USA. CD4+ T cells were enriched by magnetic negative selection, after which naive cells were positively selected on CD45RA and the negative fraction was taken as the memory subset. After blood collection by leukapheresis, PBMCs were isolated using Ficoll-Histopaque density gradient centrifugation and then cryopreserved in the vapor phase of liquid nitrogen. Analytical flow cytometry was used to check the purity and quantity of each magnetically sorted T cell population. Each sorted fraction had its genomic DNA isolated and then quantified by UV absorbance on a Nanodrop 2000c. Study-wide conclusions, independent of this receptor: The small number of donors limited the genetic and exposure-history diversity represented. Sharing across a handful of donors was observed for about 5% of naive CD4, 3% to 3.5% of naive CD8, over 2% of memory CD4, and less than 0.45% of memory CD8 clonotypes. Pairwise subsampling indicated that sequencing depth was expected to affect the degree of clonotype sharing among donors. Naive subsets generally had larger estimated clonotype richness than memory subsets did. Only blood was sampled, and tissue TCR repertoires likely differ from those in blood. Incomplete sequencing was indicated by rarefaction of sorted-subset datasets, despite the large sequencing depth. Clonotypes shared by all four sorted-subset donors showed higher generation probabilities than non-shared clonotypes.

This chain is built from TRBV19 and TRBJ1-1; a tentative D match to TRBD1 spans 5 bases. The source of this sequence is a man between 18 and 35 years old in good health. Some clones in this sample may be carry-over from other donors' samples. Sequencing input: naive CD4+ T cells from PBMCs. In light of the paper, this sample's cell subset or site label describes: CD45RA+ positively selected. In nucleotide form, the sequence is TGTGCCGCGAGGGGACGCAGCACTGAAGCTTTCTTT. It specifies CAARGRSTEAFF.